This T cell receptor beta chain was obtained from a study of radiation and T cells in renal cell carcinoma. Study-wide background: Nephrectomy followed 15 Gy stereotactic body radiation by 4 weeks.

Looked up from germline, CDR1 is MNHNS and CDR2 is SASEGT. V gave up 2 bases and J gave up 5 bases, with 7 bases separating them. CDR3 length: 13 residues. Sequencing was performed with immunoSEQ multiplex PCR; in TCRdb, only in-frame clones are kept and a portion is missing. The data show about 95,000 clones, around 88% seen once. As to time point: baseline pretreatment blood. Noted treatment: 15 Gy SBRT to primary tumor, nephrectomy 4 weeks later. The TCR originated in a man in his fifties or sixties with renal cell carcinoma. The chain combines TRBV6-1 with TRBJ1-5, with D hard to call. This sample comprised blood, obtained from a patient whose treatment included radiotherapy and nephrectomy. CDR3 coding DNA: TGTGCCAGCAGTGAATCCGTACATCAGCCCCAGCATTTT. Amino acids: CASSESVHQPQHF.